This T cell receptor (beta chain) was identified in a study of Graves' ophthalmopathy and Graves' hyperthyroidism. This clonotype was observed at least ten times. Transcripts of RNA were the source for amplifying TCR beta CDR3 regions. Second-round multiplex PCR came after a first-round RT-PCR that employed HTBI primers. TCRdb independently ran MiXCR on the multiplex PCR reads; one entry per CDR3 protein. The sample includes about 400,000 distinct CDR3 sequences, just over 15% of them seen just once. Ages of hyperthyroidism patients ran from 18 to 65, and their diagnoses were new, under 2 months' duration. PBMCs were isolated by Ficoll-Paque density gradient centrifugation, using approximately 11 ml of fresh peripheral blood as the starting material. The CDR3 length is 14 residues. The V gene lost 2 bases and the J gene lost 4 bases, with 10 bases spanning the gap. The V gene's germline CDR1 is KGHDR and CDR2 SFDVKD.

The clonotype comes from a young woman with stable Graves' hyperthyroidism. This chain links TRBV24-1 with TRBJ1-2; perhaps TRBD1 as D (5 bases). Material: peripheral blood. The CDR3 spells CATSDSGVGYGYTF. The CDR3 nucleotides are TGTGCCACCAGTGATTCGGGGGTGGGCTATGGCTACACCTTC.